The T cell receptor (beta chain) described here comes from a study of shared clonotypes between healthy human individuals. Study outcomes and limitations: Across subsets, estimated richness was generally greater for naive than for memory populations.

Naive CD8 cells lacked CD45RO and underwent positive selection for CCR7, leaving out terminally differentiated effector memory CD45RA+ cells. With regard to this clone: Its antigen is currently unknown.

The CDR3 has 12 residues. V shed 1 base and J shed 9 bases, with 7 bases lying between them. Germline V gene sequence: CDR1 SEHNR, CDR2 FQNEAQ (reference sequence). Using immunoSEQ multiplex PCR, the repertoire was profiled, and TCRdb retains in-frame clones only, with some absent. Among about 2 million clones listed, roughly 94% were seen once. The sample comprised naive CD8+ T cells sorted from blood. The V call is TRBV7-9, the J call TRBJ2-1; D call uncertain. This TCR came from a man aged 18-30 years in good health. The CDR3 DNA follows: TGTGCCAGCAGCTTAGGCCCAAGTGAGCAGTTCTTC. Its protein is CASSLGPSEQFF.